This T cell receptor beta chain appears in the sequencing data of a study of cytomegalovirus exposure and HLA in healthy donors (dated by TCRdb to about 2017). About the investigation overall: An earlier analysis of roughly 500 of the donors reported about 280 Gb of sequence data and 90 million to 120 million unique TCR beta sequences obtained from some 170 million T cells. Class I and class II HLA loci were covered by the typing at four-digit resolution. The study aimed to test whether cataloging public T cell receptors could reveal signatures of past pathogen exposure. An earlier analysis of approximately 630 of the donors applied high-throughput TCR beta sequencing to assess whether each TCR beta V gene segment acted as functional or pseudogenic. Among almost 400 genotyped donors of the cohort, an average of 235,054 unique TCR beta nucleotide sequences were sequenced per donor, roughly 18% of them non-productive. Five DR-DQ haplotypes were treated as single units for association and clustering because of strong linkage in the cohort. Approximately 300 gigabases of sequencing data and 70 million to 100 million unique TCR sequences made up an early release that covered under 750 HLA-typed donors. In a later analysis, previously published TCR beta repertoires from more than 500 donors were re-analyzed and high-resolution HLA genotyping was added so that TCR occurrence patterns could be studied. To predict cytomegalovirus infection status, the study brought together high-throughput TCR immunosequencing, statistical association of individual TCRs with disease status, and machine learning. Of the roughly 400 genotyped donors, 65% to 90% fell in the genetic ancestry cluster associated with self-reported Caucasian donors. The T cell repertoires of 666 subjects were profiled by immunosequencing and related to cytomegalovirus serostatus. A later genetic analysis took genome-wide SNP genotypes for about 55% of the roughly 670 donors and used that subset as a discovery cohort. The number of typed donors differed by locus: about 620-630 for A, B, C, DRB1 and DQB1; roughly 510 for DQA1; around 580 for DPA1; and about 450 for DPB1. Donor age, sex, ethnicity and CMV serostatus were compiled together with the repertoire data. In addition to the first cohort of about 650 subjects, a separate validation cohort of 120 different subjects was used. In the later analysis, no new phenotypic data were used to find candidate immune exposures; instead, reliance was placed on TCR beta sequences and their occurrence across donors. All discovery cohort repertoires had been generated using a single sequencing platform.

The library was made by the immunoSEQ multiplex PCR assay. For the multiplex PCR, a mixture combining 60 forward primers for TCR Vbeta segments and 13 reverse primers for TCR Jbeta segments was used. Amplification of the CDR3 region of rearranged TCR beta genes was performed with a multiplex PCR assay on genomic DNA. Amplified TCR beta libraries were sequenced as 87-base-pair reads on the Illumina HiSeq System. In the original analysis: Across the roughly 600 repertoires, a later analysis counted approximately 83 million unique TCR beta chains, about 10 million of which were shared by at least two donors. To remove PCR and sequencing errors, raw reads were error-corrected and collapsed into unique sequences using a nearest-neighbor algorithm that merged closely related sequences. To assign V, D and J gene segments, CDR3 sequences were aligned to IMGT reference sequences. For a sequence to be retained, a match of at least six nucleotides was required to both a V gene segment and a J gene segment. Rearrangements were called productive when the CDR3 lacked stop codons and stayed in frame with V and J; all others were non-productive. CDR3 was defined according to IMGT convention as the region running from the second conserved V-encoded cysteine to the conserved J-encoded phenylalanine. The earlier analysis of about 640 of the donors excluded any sequence lacking an unambiguous match to a single V gene segment. In an earlier analysis of approximately 590 of the donors, a V segment was called functional when productive rearrangements were above 56.7%, and segregating when the standard deviation between donors exceeded 5%. A statistical classification framework was developed to diagnose cytomegalovirus status using the catalog of TCR beta chain sequences. In a later analysis, V and J genes were assigned by comparing TCR nucleotide sequences against IMGT/GENE-DB human TR gene sequences. The TCRdist pipeline was used in a later analysis to assign CDR3 sequences and most-parsimonious VDJ recombination scenarios. In a later analysis, each TCR beta chain was defined by its CDR3 amino acid sequence together with its V-gene family, and reads without a unique V-gene family were excluded. To address suspected cross-contamination and a sequencing artifact, a later analysis removed over 500 highly shared, low-generation-probability nucleotide sequences. In a later analysis, a clonal expansion index for each public chain was calculated from normalized within-repertoire ranks of inferred template counts. In a later analysis, generation probabilities were computed using a VDJ recombination model fitted to out-of-frame rearrangements, and the results were checked against IGoR. A later analysis scored TCR-TCR, TCR-HLA and TCR-CMV co-occurrence with hypergeometric tests, applying a repertoire-size bias correction to TCR pairs. In a later analysis, false discovery rates were estimated by permuting HLA or CMV assignments 20 times. In a later analysis, co-occurring TCRs were grouped with DBSCAN, and TCRdist sequence similarity was added when clustering was performed within HLA-allele-positive subsets. Repertoires with fewer than 30,000 or more than 120,000 public chains, plus five repertoires with anomalous nucleotide sharing, were excluded from co-occurrence clustering. TCRdb's version of the immuneACCESS table is confined to in-frame rearrangements and falls short of the full clone set. An unresolved V gene accounts for under half of the shortfall where checked; the remainder is of unknown origin. Clone size and V and J calls were adopted from that table, with D and trimming inferred from the DNA. Here the sample has about 120,000 clones; about three quarters occur a single time. The ten largest account for roughly 2.5% of the sample.

What the authors observed across the whole study: Strong co-occurrence of HLA alleles, especially DR and DQ, made assigning TCR associations to individual alleles difficult. Compared with the approximately 700-donor mean, donors in an Asian-associated ancestry cluster had fewer N-insertions in productive TCRs, according to a later genetic analysis. A few of the identified cytomegalovirus-associated TCR beta chains were confirmed in vitro to be specific for cytomegalovirus antigens. The sequencing pipeline was judged likely to have produced a cluster of highly shared sequence variants as a technical artifact. The classifier was reported to diagnose cytomegalovirus status with high specificity and sensitivity in both the original and validation cohorts. In this cohort, only TCR beta chains were sequenced, and detectable features were limited by the absence of alpha or paired-chain data. In an earlier analysis of some 640 of the donors, most TCR beta V segments were observed in productive rearrangements about 90% or about 30% of the time, broadly matching IMGT annotations. Because counts were too low, about 15 rarely observed V segments, including chromosome 9 orphons, were left out of the earlier analysis of over 550 of the donors. According to a later analysis, parvovirus B19, influenza, CMV and Epstein-Barr virus appeared linked to several top co-occurrence clusters. A later analysis associated approximately 17,000 TCR beta sequences with specific HLA alleles at a false discovery rate of 0.05. According to the authors, the approach could potentially be generalized to other disease states and immunological phenotypes. Correlated functional status among segregating V segments might be attributable to linkage disequilibrium, but an unknown experimental factor could not be ruled out. A total of around 150 TCR beta chains were listed by the study as associated with cytomegalovirus. Because HLA typing was unavailable for some donors at each locus, only the typed subset was used in association tests. In a later analysis, most CMV-associated TCR beta chains were found to appear HLA-restricted, with HLA associations seemingly driven largely by CMV exposure. V-gene and J-gene trimming of TCR beta chains was associated with a missense DCLRE1C variant in a later genetic analysis, and the association was replicated in an independent cohort. A further reported finding was that TCR beta sequences accurately predicted the HLA-A and HLA-B alleles for most subjects in the first cohort. Most TCR sequences were observed very rarely across donors, whereas some public TCRs were present in many individuals. Compared with equally common non-associated chains, HLA-associated TCR beta chains in a later analysis were more clonally expanded and had lower generation probabilities. For the cohort, immune exposure information was limited to CMV serostatus. In a later analysis, TCR association rates were found to vary across HLA loci, with the most associated TCRs seen for DRB1 alleles and the fewest for HLA-C alleles. Roughly uniform sequencing depth across donors was assumed in presence/absence analyses, although this assumption may not hold.

About this clone: It has no known antigen specificity. Base qualities are not provided; no much larger clone lies one nucleotide away.

The cohort consisted of some 730 healthy bone marrow donors. At the time of sampling, every cohort member was nominally healthy, though immune exposures that went unrecorded were likely present. The donor was CMV seronegative and belonged to the group of 380 or so seronegative cohort members. A peripheral blood sample was provided by each donor, and peripheral blood mononuclear cells were used for TCR beta sequencing. Genomic DNA was extracted from the blood cell samples with the Qiagen DNeasy Blood Extraction Kit. The sequenced sample was PBMCs. This clonotype was sampled from a female donor in good health and CMV-seronegative.

The CDR3 here reads CASSPRGADTQYF. DNA sequence: TGTGCCAGCAGCCCCCGCGGGGCAGATACGCAGTATTTT. The sequence links TRBV9 to TRBJ2-3, with TRBD2 tentatively as D gene (6 bases match). The germline V gene provides CDR1 SGDLS and CDR2 YYNGEE. The CDR3 sequence holds 13 residues, the cysteine and phenylalanine included. The retained sequence is limited to the CDR3, 39 bases, with the frame set at the first base. V drops 4 bases and J drops 4 bases, leaving 10 bases in between.